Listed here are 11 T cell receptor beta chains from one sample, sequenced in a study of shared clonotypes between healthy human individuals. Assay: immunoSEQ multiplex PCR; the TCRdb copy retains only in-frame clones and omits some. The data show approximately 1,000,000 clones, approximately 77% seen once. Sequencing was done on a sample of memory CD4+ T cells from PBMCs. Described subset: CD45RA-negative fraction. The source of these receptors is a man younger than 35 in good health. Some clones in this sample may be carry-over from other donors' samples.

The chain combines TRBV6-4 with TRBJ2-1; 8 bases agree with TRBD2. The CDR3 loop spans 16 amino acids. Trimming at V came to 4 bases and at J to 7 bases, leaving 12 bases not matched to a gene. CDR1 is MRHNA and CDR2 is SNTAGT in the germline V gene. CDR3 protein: CASSATGTRAQNEQFF. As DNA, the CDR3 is TGTGCCAGCAGTGCCACCGGGACTAGAGCTCAAAATGAGCAGTTCTTC.

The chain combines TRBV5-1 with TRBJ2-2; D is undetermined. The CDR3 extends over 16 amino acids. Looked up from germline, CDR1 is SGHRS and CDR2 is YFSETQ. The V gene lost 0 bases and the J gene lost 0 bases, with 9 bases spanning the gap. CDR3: CASSLESVANTGELFF. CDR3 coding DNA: TGCGCCAGCAGCTTGGAGTCGGTCGCGAACACCGGGGAGCTGTTTTTT.

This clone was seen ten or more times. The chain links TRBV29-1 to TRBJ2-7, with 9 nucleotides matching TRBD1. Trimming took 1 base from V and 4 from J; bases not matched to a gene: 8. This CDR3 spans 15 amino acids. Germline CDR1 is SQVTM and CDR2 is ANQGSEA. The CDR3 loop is CSVEGDRGGFYEQYF. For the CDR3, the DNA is TGCAGCGTTGAAGGTGACAGGGGGGGGTTTTACGAGCAGTACTTC.

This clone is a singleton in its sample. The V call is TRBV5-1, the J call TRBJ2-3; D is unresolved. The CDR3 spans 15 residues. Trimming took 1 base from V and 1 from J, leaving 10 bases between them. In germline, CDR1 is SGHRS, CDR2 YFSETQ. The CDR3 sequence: CASSLIGAGTDTQYF. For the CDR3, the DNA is TGCGCCAGCAGCTTGATCGGTGCGGGCACAGATACGCAGTATTTT.

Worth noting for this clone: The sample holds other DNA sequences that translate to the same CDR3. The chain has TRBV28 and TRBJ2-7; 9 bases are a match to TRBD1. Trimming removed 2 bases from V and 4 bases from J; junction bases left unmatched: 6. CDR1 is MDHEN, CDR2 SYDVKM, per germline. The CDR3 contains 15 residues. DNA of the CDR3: TGTGCCAGCAGTTTACCCGGGACAGGGACTTACGAGCAGTACTTC. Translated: CASSLPGTGTYEQYF.

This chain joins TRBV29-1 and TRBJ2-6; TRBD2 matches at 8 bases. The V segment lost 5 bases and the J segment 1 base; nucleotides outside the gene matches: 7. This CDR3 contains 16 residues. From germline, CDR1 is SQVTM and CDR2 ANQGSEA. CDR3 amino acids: CSVRVTGGSGANVLTF. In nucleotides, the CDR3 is TGCAGCGTTCGAGTAACGGGAGGGTCTGGGGCCAACGTCCTGACTTTC.

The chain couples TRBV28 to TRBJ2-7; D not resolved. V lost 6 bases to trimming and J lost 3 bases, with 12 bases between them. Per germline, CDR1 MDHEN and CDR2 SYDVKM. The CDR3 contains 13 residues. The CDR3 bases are TGTGCCAGCAGCCCACCGACCTACTACGAGCAGTACTTC. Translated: CASSPPTYYEQYF.

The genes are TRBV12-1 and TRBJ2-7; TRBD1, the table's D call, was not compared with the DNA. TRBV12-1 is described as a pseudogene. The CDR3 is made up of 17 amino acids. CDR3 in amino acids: CASSFGPRDRGPYEQYF. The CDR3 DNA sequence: TGTGCCAGCAGCTTTGGGCCCCGGGACAGGGGGCCCTACGAGCAGTACTTC.

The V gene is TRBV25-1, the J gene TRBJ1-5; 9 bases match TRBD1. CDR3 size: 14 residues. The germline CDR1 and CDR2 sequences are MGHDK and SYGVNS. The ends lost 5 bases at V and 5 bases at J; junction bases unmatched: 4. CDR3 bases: TGTGCCAGCAGTCGGGACAGGGCGGATCAGCCCCAGCATTTT. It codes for CASSRDRADQPQHF.

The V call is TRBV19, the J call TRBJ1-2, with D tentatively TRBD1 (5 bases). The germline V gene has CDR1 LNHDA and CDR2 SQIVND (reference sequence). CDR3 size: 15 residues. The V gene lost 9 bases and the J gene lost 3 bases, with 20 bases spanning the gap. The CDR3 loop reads CASTVHSAGDYGYTF. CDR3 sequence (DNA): TGTGCCAGCACAGTCCACAGTGCGGGGGACTATGGCTACACCTTC.

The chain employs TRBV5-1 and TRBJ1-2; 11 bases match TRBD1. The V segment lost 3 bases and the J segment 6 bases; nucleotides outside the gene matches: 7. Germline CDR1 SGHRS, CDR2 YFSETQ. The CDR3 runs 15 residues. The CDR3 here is CASSSPGQGVHGYTF. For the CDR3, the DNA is TGCGCCAGCAGCTCGCCGGGACAGGGGGTTCATGGCTACACCTTC.